The clone carrying this T cell receptor (beta chain) was seen more than once but under ten times. The antigen is unknown. V lost 3 bases, J lost 5 bases, and 1 base stayed unmatched. The CDR3 spans 14 residues. Germline-derived CDR1 and CDR2 are SEHNR and FQNEAQ (reference sequence). This specimen belongs to a study of cytomegalovirus exposure and HLA in healthy donors. Study background: About 200 million T cells yielded around 100 million unique TCR beta sequences, as an earlier analysis found.

Overall study findings and caveats: Sequencing likely generated an artifact that appeared as a cluster of highly shared sequence variants. Equally common other TCR beta chains were less clonally expanded than HLA-associated ones, a later analysis found. 87-base-pair reads could not separate some V segments, including TRBV6-2 and TRBV6-3.

Both 60 Vbeta primers and 13 Jbeta primers went into the PCR. The method was immunoSEQ multiplex PCR; TCRdb's version includes in-frame clones alone and lacks a portion of them. The repertoire holds more than 95,000 clones, with approximately 16% as singletons. The origin of this receptor is a female donor in good health and CMV-seronegative. Input material: PBMCs. This chain links TRBV7-9 with TRBJ1-5; TRBD1 matches 10 bases. The CDR3 nucleotides are TGTGCCAGCAGCTTGGACAGGGGGGATCAGCCCCAGCATTTT. Protein sequence: CASSLDRGDQPQHF. The variable domain in full, completed from reference TRBV7-9 and TRBJ1-5, reads DTGVSQNPRHKITKRGQNVTFRCDPISEHNRLYWYRQTLGQGPEFLTYFQNEAQLEKSRLLSDRFSAERPKGSFSTLEIQRTEQGDSAMYLCASSLDRGDQPQHFGDGTRLSIL.